What follows are 27 T cell receptor beta chains derived from one specimen sequenced in a study of T-cell reconstitution after alpha-beta-depleted transplantation in children. Unique molecular identifiers featured in how the TCRbeta library was prepared. Each CDR3 protein is one row after TCRdb ran MiXCR on the PCR reads. The top ten clones hold over 2.5% of a sample with 200,000 to 300,000 distinct CDR3 sequences, more than 10% of them seen once. The sample consisted of PBMCs from the stem cell graft donor, taken from the stem cell graft. These receptors all stem from a human donor who donated a stem cell graft to a child with acute lymphoblastic leukemia.

To note about this clonotype: Since a much larger clone is just one base distant, this may be a read error. The V and J genes are TRBV9 and TRBJ2-7, with 7 positions matching TRBD1. Germline V CDR1 and CDR2: SGDLS, YYNGEE. V lost 6 bases to trimming and J lost 2 bases; unmatched junction nucleotides: 8. This CDR3 spans 14 amino acids. The CDR3 DNA reads as TGTGCCAGCACCGTCCGGGACAGCGCCTACGAGCAGTACTTC. As protein: CASTVRDSAYEQYF. The variable domain in full, with the rest retrieved from reference TRBV9 and TRBJ2-7, is DSGVTQTPKHLITATGQRVTLRCSPRSGDLSVYWYQQSLDQGLQFLIQYYNGEERAKGNILERFSAQQFPDLHSELNLSSLELGDSALYFCASTVRDSAYEQYFGPGTRLTVT.

This clonotype was recorded at least ten times. This chain uses TRBV10-3 with TRBJ1-4; D is unresolved. The CDR3 consists of 11 residues. Germline V gene sequence: CDR1 ENHRY, CDR2 SYGVKD. V was pared by 6 bases and J by 7 bases, with 6 bases between. This chain's CDR3 is CAISGGEKLFF. The CDR3 DNA is TGTGCCATCAGCGGAGGTGAAAAACTGTTTTTT.

This clonotype was seen many times. This rearrangement joins TRBV12-3 or TRBV12-4 to TRBJ1-4, with D uncertain. V shed 6 bases and J shed 2 bases, with 10 bases lying between them. The CDR3 is 14 amino acids. CDR3 nucleotide sequence: TGTGCCAGCAGGTCCCGCGGTACTAATGAAAAACTGTTTTTT. It encodes CASRSRGTNEKLFF.

Only one count was recorded for this clonotype. This could be a read error, since a much larger clone is one nucleotide away. The CDR3 reads CASSVSDGDYEQYF. The CDR3 DNA is TGTGCCAGCAGCGTCTCGGACGGGGACTACGAGCAGTACTTC. J is TRBJ2-7 and V is TRBV9; TRBD2 is a possible D gene (5 bases). CDR1 is SGDLS and CDR2 is YYNGEE in the germline V gene. Trimming shortened V by 2 bases and J by 3 bases, and 12 bases separated the two germline ends. This CDR3 comprises 14 residues.

This clonotype has a count of ten or more. This chain connects TRBV6-1 to TRBJ2-1; 7 positions agree with TRBD2. The CDR3 is 14 residues long. With V trimmed by 6 bases and J by 4 bases, 6 bases remained unmatched. The germline CDR1 and CDR2 sequences are MNHNS and SASEGT. The chain's CDR3 is CASSPQGGYNEQFF. The CDR3 region has the DNA TGTGCCAGCAGCCCGCAGGGAGGGTACAATGAGCAGTTCTTC.

The table lists this clonotype with many counts. V and J are TRBV4-2 and TRBJ2-7; D unresolved. V lost 4 bases, J lost 3 bases, and 13 bases lay in between. CDR1 is LGHNA and CDR2 is YNFKEQ in the germline V gene. The CDR3 sequence is 14 residues long. CDR3 DNA: TGTGCCAGCAGCCCCGAATCAAGGAGCTACGAGCAGTACTTC. Amino acid sequence: CASSPESRSYEQYF.

This clonotype has ten or more counts. This chain uses TRBV6-2 or TRBV6-3 with TRBJ2-5; the D is unclear. CDR3 size: 13 residues. Germline CDR1 is MNHEY and CDR2 is SVGEGT. Trimming pared 2 bases from V and 2 bases from J, leaving 6 bases between. CDR3 sequence: CASSYNFQETQYF. The DNA of the CDR3 is TGTGCCAGCAGTTACAACTTTCAAGAGACCCAGTACTTC.

This clonotype was seen repeatedly, ten times or more. The rearrangement joins TRBV9 to TRBJ1-1; D not resolved. Per the germline V gene, CDR1 is SGDLS and CDR2 is YYNGEE. V lost 0 bases and J lost 5, with 14 bases in between. This CDR3 has 15 amino acids. In DNA, the CDR3 is TGTGCCAGCAGCGTAGGTAGGCACCTGGGGACTGAAGCTTTCTTT. Translation gives CASSVGRHLGTEAFF.

This clonotype has ten or more counts. The rearrangement uses TRBV7-9 and TRBJ2-7; possibly TRBD1 for D (6 bases). The germline V gene encodes CDR1 SEHNR and CDR2 FQNEAQ (reference sequence). V lost 3 bases and J 1 base, leaving 16 bases between the germline ends. The CDR3 totals 16 residues. In nucleotides, the CDR3 is TGTGCCAGCAGCTTGGGCGTTGGGGGCCGGTCCTACGAGCAGTACTTC. As protein: CASSLGVGGRSYEQYF.

In its sample, this clonotype was seen many times. This rearrangement joins TRBV7-8 to TRBJ1-2; D unclear. Germline CDR1 is SGHVS and CDR2 is FQNEAQ. CDR3 size: 16 residues. The ends were cut back, 5 bases at V and 8 bases at J, with 24 bases in the middle. The CDR3 coding sequence is TGTGCCAGCAGCCATTCGACCGGGCCCCGAAACGGGGGCTACACCTTC. This codes for CASSHSTGPRNGGYTF.

This clonotype occurred many times. The chain uses TRBV10-3 and TRBJ2-3; 11 bases are a match to TRBD2. After removal of 6 bases from V and 1 base from J, the junction contained 6 bases not matched to a gene. Germline assignment: CDR1 ENHRY and CDR2 SYGVKD. The CDR3 has 16 amino acids. CDR3 protein: CAISPSLAGGTDTQYF. The CDR3 nucleotides read TGTGCCATCAGCCCATCACTAGCGGGGGGCACAGATACGCAGTATTTT.

This clonotype was seen a handful of times. The rearrangement joins TRBV20-1 to TRBJ1-2, with a tentative D call TRBD1 (5 bases). The CDR3 runs 15 residues. Germline lookup yields CDR1 DFQATT and CDR2 SNEGSKA (reference sequence). Trimming took off 6 bases at V and 4 bases at J, with 21 bases between the two ends. CDR3 in amino acids: CSAHLRGGDLYGYTF. CDR3 in DNA: TGCAGTGCCCACCTTCGGGGGGGGGACCTCTATGGCTACACCTTC.

Ten or more counts support this clonotype. The V call is TRBV7-2, the J call TRBJ2-3; D unresolved. V was cut by 5 bases and J by 4 bases, with 10 bases left in between. This CDR3 is 13 amino acids long. In germline, CDR1 is SGHTA, CDR2 FQGNSA. The CDR3 sequence: CASSVLMADTQYF. CDR3 nucleotides: TGTGCCAGCAGCGTACTTATGGCAGATACGCAGTATTTT.

The table lists this clonotype with many counts. This chain joins TRBV7-9 and TRBJ1-5; no clear D. Trimming removed 1 base at V and 7 bases at J, with 8 bases between. Germline assignment: CDR1 SEHNR and CDR2 FQNEAQ (reference sequence). This CDR3 has 13 amino acids. The CDR3: CASSLDPGQPQHF. The CDR3 DNA sequence: TGTGCCAGCAGCTTAGATCCGGGACAGCCCCAGCATTTT.

This clonotype was observed once. A clone one base away is much larger, so this may be a read error. The chain links TRBV29-1 to TRBJ2-1, with a weak D call TRBD1 (6 bases). CDR1 is SQVTM, CDR2 ANQGSEA, per germline. This CDR3 is built from 14 residues. The CDR3 DNA is TGCTGCGTCGAAGGACAGAGGCTGACTAATGAGCAGTTCTTC. Translated, it gives CCVEGQRLTNEQFF.

Many counts were recorded for this clonotype. This chain uses TRBV20-1 with TRBJ2-7, with D possibly being TRBD2 (6 bases). Germline V gene data show CDR1 as DFQATT and CDR2 as SNEGSKA (reference sequence). This CDR3 is 16 amino acids long. V gave up 7 bases and J gave up 4 bases, with 26 bases separating them. CDR3 DNA sequence: TGCAGTGGTAGGGGAGGAAGTAGCGGAATAAGATACGAGCAGTACTTC. This codes for CSGRGGSSGIRYEQYF.

The chain combines TRBV19 with TRBJ2-5, with TRBD2 matching 8 bases. CDR3 length equals 14 residues. Germline assignment: CDR1 LNHDA and CDR2 SQIVND (reference sequence). With V trimmed by 5 bases and J by 3 bases, 5 bases remained unmatched. CDR3 coding DNA: TGTGCCAGTAGTCCTCCGGGACTAGAAGAGACCCAGTACTTC. Amino acids: CASSPPGLEETQYF.

This clonotype has a count of ten or more. V is TRBV7-9 and J is TRBJ2-2; 9 nucleotides match TRBD1. The CDR3 covers 16 residues. Germline V gene data show CDR1 as SEHNR and CDR2 as FQNEAQ (reference sequence). V was pared by 5 bases and J by 4 bases, with 8 bases of the junction left unmatched. The chain's CDR3 is CASSVYNRGPTGELFF. DNA for the CDR3: TGTGCCAGCAGCGTCTATAACAGGGGGCCCACCGGGGAGCTGTTTTTT.

Ten or more counts support this clonotype. The chain employs TRBV7-2 and TRBJ1-2, with TRBD1 matching over 8 bases. J was trimmed by 4 bases and V by 5 bases; bases with no gene match: 12. CDR1 is SGHTA and CDR2 is FQGNSA in the germline V gene. The CDR3 covers 16 residues. The CDR3, as DNA: TGTGCCAGCAGCACTCAACAGGGGGTTTCCCCCTATGGCTACACCTTC. Encoded protein: CASSTQQGVSPYGYTF.

This clonotype was counted between two and nine times. V usage is TRBV2 and J usage is TRBJ2-7; the D is unclear. The germline V gene encodes CDR1 SNHLY and CDR2 FYNNEI. This CDR3 spans 13 amino acids. The V gene lost 7 bases and the J gene lost 0 bases, with 10 bases spanning the gap. The CDR3 protein is CASKSLASYEQYF. The CDR3 DNA reads as TGTGCCAGCAAGTCCCTCGCCTCCTACGAGCAGTACTTC.

CDR3: CAWKGASNQPQHF. The CDR3 DNA reads as TGTGCCTGGAAGGGGGCTAGCAATCAGCCCCAGCATTTT. The chain recombines TRBV30 with TRBJ1-5; 7 bases line up with TRBD1. This CDR3 contains 13 residues. Losses at the gene ends were 4 bases for V and 0 bases for J; bases not matched to a gene: 0. The V gene's germline CDR1 is GTSNPN and CDR2 SVGIG (reference sequence). Filled out from reference TRBV30 and TRBJ1-5, the complete variable domain reads SQTIHQWPATLVQPVGSPLSLECTVEGTSNPNLYWYRQAAGRGLQLLFYSVGIGQISSEVPQNLSASRPQDRQFILSSKKLLLSDSGFYLCAWKGASNQPQHFGDGTRLSIL.

This clonotype was seen repeatedly, ten times or more. The V and J genes are TRBV20-1 and TRBJ1-1; D possibly corresponds to TRBD1 (6 bases). The germline V and J ends were trimmed by 4 bases and 8 bases, with 14 bases remaining between them. The germline CDR1 and CDR2 sequences are DFQATT and SNEGSKA (reference sequence). The CDR3 has 12 amino acids. As DNA, the CDR3 is TGCAGTGCTACCAGCAACAGGGTAGAAGCTTTCTTT. Protein product: CSATSNRVEAFF.

This clonotype was counted many times. The chain has TRBV4-3 and TRBJ1-5; 7 bases align to TRBD1. CDR3 length equals 15 residues. The trim removed 1 base at V and 5 bases at J, leaving 5 bases unmatched. In germline, CDR1 is LGHNA, CDR2 YSLEER. The CDR3 nucleotides are TGCGCCAGCAGCCAAGGAAGGACAGGATATCAGCCCCAGCATTTT. Its translation is CASSQGRTGYQPQHF.

This clonotype was detected many times. The chain combines TRBV6-5 with TRBJ2-7; possibly TRBD1 for D (6 bases). Trimming shortened V by 7 bases and J by 5 bases, and 9 bases separated the two germline ends. Germline CDR1 MNHEY, CDR2 SVGAGI. The CDR3 is 11 amino acids. The CDR3 sequence: CASTGQHEQYF. The DNA for the CDR3 is TGTGCCAGCACCGGACAGCACGAGCAGTACTTC.

This clonotype was counted between two and nine times. The chain recombines TRBV5-6 with TRBJ2-1, with 9 bases fitting TRBD1. The trim removed 4 bases at V and 7 bases at J, leaving 6 bases unmatched. The length of the CDR3 is 14 residues. CDR1 is SGHDT, CDR2 YYEEEE, per germline. The CDR3 nucleotides read TGTGCCAGCAGCCTAGGACAGGGGCTGAATGAGCAGTTCTTC. It is translated as CASSLGQGLNEQFF.

Ten or more counts support this clonotype. J is TRBJ1-1 and V is TRBV5-6, with a possible D match to TRBD1 (5 bases). CDR1 and CDR2 (germline): SGHDT, YYEEEE. V was pared by 2 bases and J by 8 bases, with 10 bases between. There are 12 residues in the CDR3. CDR3 nucleotide sequence: TGTGCCAGCAGCTTCGGGGGTGCGGAAGCTTTCTTT. Protein: CASSFGGAEAFF. The complete variable domain, with remaining parts taken from reference TRBV5-6 and TRBJ1-1, reads DAGVTQSPTHLIKTRGQQVTLRCSPKSGHDTVSWYQQALGQGPQFIFQYYEEEERQRGNFPDRFSGHQFPNYSSELNVNALLLGDSALYLCASSFGGAEAFFGQGTRLTVV.

This clonotype was counted at least ten times. The chain joins TRBV4-2 to TRBJ1-1; D gene unclear. Germline V gene sequence: CDR1 LGHNA, CDR2 YNFKEQ. V was pared by 0 bases and J by 0 bases, with 11 bases between. This CDR3 has 16 amino acids. CDR3 region: CASSQDLAELNTEAFF. As DNA, the CDR3 is TGTGCCAGCAGCCAAGATCTAGCGGAATTGAACACTGAAGCTTTCTTT.